Given below is one T cell receptor (beta chain) in context. The antigen is not known. Trimming took 4 bases from V and 0 from J; bases not matched to a gene: 9. CDR3 size: 18 residues. Germline lookup yields CDR1 SNHLY and CDR2 FYNNEI. The data were produced by immunoSEQ multiplex PCR, yet TCRdb's version contains in-frame clones alone and is incomplete. The sample includes around 980,000 clones, about 80% of them seen just once. The sample comes from a study of shared clonotypes between healthy human individuals. Study findings and constraints: The sharing of about 5.3% of naive CD4 clonotypes was seen across a few donors. Clonotype sharing among donors was expected to depend on sequencing depth.

Every contributor of samples was a Caucasian grown-up residing in Nashville, Tennessee. A CD45RA+ naive subset and a CD45RA-negative memory subset were split from CD4+ cells. Sequenced: memory CD4+ T cells from PBMCs. The subset here: CD45RA-negative fraction. The receptor was derived from a man in his late teens or twenties in good health. Some clones in this sample may be carry-over from other donors' samples. The V call is TRBV2, the J call TRBJ2-2; 9 nucleotides align to TRBD2. Here the CDR3 reads CASSGVKSGRTNTGELFF. The DNA of the CDR3 is TGTGCCAGCAGTGGGGTGAAGAGCGGGAGGACGAACACCGGGGAGCTGTTTTTT.